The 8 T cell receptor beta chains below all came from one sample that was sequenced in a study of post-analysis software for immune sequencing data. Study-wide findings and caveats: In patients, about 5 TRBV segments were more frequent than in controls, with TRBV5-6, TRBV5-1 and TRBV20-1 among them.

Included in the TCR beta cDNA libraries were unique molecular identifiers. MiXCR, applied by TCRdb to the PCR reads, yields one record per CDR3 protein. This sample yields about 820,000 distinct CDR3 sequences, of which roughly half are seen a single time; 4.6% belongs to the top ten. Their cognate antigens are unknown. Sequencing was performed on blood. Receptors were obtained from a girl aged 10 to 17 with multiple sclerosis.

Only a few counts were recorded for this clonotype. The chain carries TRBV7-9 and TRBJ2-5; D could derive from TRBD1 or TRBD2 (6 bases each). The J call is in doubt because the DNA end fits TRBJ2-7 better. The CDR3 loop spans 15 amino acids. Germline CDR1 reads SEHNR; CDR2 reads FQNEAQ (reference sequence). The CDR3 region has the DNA TGTGCCAGCAGCTCTCAGGGGACTCTATTAAACGAGCAGTACTTC. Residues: CASSSQGTLLNEQYF.

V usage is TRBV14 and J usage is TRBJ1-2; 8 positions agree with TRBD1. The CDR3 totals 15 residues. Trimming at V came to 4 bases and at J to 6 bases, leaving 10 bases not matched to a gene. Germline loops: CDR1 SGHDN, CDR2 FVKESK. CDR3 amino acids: CASSRGQGSVDGYTF. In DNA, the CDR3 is TGTGCCAGCAGCCGTGGACAGGGCAGCGTCGATGGCTACACCTTC.

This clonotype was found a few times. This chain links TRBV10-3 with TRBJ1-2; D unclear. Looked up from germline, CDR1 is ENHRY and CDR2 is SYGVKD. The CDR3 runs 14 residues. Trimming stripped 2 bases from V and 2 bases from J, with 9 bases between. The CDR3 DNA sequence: TGTGCCATCAGTGAGAAGGGCAGAAACTATGGCTACACCTTC. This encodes CAISEKGRNYGYTF.

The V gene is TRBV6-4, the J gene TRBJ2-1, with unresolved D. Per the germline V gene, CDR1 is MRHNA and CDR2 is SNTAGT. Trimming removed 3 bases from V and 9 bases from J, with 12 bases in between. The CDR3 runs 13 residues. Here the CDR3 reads CASSEATWGEQFF. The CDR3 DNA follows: TGTGCCAGCAGTGAGGCTACCTGGGGTGAGCAGTTCTTC.

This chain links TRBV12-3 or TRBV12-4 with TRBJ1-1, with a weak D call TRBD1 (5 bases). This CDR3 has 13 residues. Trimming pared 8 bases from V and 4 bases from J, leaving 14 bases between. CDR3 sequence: CASRNTGRTEAFF. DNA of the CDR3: TGTGCCAGCCGAAATACAGGACGCACTGAAGCTTTCTTT.

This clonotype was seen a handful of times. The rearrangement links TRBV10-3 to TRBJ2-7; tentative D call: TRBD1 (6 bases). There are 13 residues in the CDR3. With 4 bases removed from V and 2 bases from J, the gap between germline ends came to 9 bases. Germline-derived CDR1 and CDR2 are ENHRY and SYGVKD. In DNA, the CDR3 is TGTGCCATCAGTGGACAGGAGGCCTACGAGCAGTACTTC. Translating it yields CAISGQEAYEQYF.

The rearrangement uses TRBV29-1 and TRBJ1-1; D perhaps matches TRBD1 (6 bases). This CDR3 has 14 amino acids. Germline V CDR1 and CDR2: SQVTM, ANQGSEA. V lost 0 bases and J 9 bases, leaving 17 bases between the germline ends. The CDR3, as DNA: TGCAGCGTTGAAGACCGCCCTGACAGGTCAAAAGCTTTCTTT. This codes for CSVEDRPDRSKAFF.

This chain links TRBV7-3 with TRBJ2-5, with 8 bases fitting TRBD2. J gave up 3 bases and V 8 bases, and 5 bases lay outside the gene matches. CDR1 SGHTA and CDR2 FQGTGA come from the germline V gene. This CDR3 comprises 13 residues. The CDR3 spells CASEAGAEETQYF. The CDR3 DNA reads TGTGCCAGCGAAGCGGGAGCGGAAGAGACCCAGTACTTC.